This T cell receptor beta chain was sequenced for a study of T cell responses to AZD1222 COVID-19 vaccine. On the study more broadly: Whether given at about 4 or about 12 weeks, second doses were pooled.

V was trimmed by 1 base and J by 3 bases, leaving 9 bases between them. The germline V gene has CDR1 MGHRA and CDR2 YSYEKL. The CDR3 consists of 14 residues. For this clone: The target antigen is unknown.

Study-wide findings and caveats: Nearly half of spike-specific TCRs reportedly target variant regions that are unmutated in the B.1.351 and B.1.1.7 variants. Seropositive status at baseline applied to only a handful of AZD1222 recipients. Spike as a whole was targeted by vaccine-associated CD4 TCRs, dominant at 160-218 and 743-854.

Libraries were prepared by immunoSEQ multiplex PCR; TCRdb keeps only in-frame clonotypes and omits some of them. The sample includes about 120,000 clones, approximately 90% seen only once; the top ten take 8% to 9.5%. The chain carries TRBV4-1 and TRBJ1-2; D is uncertain. This material consisted of peripheral blood, taken on day 0 of AZD1222 vaccination. The TCR comes from an adult in good health. CDR3 protein: CASSQVKDHYGYTF. The CDR3 coding sequence is TGCGCCAGCAGCCAAGTTAAGGACCACTATGGCTACACCTTC.